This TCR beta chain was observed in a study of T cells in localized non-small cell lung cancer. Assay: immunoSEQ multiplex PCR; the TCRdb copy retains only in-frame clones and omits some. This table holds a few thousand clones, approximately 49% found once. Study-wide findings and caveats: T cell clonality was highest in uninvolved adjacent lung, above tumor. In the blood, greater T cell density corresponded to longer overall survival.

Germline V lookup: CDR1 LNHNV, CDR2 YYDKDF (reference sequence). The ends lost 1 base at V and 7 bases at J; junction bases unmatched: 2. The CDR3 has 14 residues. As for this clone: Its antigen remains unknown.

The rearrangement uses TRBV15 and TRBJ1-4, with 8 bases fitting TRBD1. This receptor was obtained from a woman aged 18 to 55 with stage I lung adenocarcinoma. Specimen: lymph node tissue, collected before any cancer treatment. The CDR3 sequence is CATSRGTGSEKLFF. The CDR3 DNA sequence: TGTGCCACCAGCAGAGGGACAGGGAGTGAAAAACTGTTTTTT.